The subject of this entry is one T cell receptor (beta chain). As processed by the authors: Amplification of reference gene primers provided the estimated nucleated cell counts. Profiled with immunoSEQ multiplex PCR; TCRdb holds only in-frame clones, not every one. The DNA was the basis for D and trimming; V, J and clone size are from that table. The sample records 200,000 to 250,000 clones, approximately 81% being singletons. Trimming pared 1 base from V and 6 bases from J, leaving 18 bases between. Germline CDR1 SGHRS, CDR2 YFSETQ. The length of the CDR3 is 16 residues. These data belong to a study of blood T cell repertoires in COVID-19. The wider study: Sites across the United States, Italy and Spain contributed samples from acute and convalescent COVID-19. T cells, B-cell-depleted T cells, or PBMCs supplied cDNA or gDNA.

This chain connects TRBV5-1 to TRBJ2-3; a possible D gene is TRBD2 (6 bases). The source is a man aged 40-49 years with acute or convalescent COVID-19. The sample comprised peripheral blood. The CDR3 sequence: CASSLLQLGAGDTQYF. DNA of the CDR3: TGCGCCAGCAGCTTGCTTCAGCTAGGGGCGGGGGATACGCAGTATTTT.